In this sample, the clone carrying this T cell receptor beta chain turned up many times. What it binds is not known. The data originate from a study of CD8 T cells in ankylosing spondylitis. Study results and limitations: Peripheral blood samples showed relatively rare disease-linked clones, and these clones were CD8+.

In making TCR beta libraries, quantitative 5'-RACE with molecular barcodes was used. TCRdb re-derived calls from the 5' RACE reads in MiXCR, one entry per CDR3 protein. The sample includes about 90,000 distinct CDR3 sequences, 27% of them seen just once. The sequenced sample consisted of blood, either unsorted or a sorted T cell fraction (not recorded which). The receptor comes from a male donor with ankylosing spondylitis or in good health (not recorded which).

CDR3 bases: TGTGCCAGCAGCCAGGGGACCGGGGAAGCTTTCTTT. This gives the protein CASSQGTGEAFF. This chain joins TRBV5-8 and TRBJ1-1; D may be TRBD1 (6 bases). The germline gives CDR1 SGHTS, CDR2 YDEGEE. V dropped 4 bases and J dropped 8 bases, with 12 bases sitting between them. The CDR3 loop spans 12 amino acids.